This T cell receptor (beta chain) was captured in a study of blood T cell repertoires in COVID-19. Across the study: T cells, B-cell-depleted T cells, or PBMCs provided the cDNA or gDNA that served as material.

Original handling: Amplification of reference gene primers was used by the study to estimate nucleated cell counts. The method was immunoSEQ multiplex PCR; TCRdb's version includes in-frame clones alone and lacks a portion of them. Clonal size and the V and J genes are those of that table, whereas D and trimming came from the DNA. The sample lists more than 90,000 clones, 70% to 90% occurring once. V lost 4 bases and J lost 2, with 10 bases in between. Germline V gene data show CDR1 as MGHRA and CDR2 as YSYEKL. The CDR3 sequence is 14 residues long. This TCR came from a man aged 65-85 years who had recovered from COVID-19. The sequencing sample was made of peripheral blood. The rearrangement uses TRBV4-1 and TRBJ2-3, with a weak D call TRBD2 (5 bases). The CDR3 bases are TGCGCCAGCAGCCGCTTCCGGGACACAGATACGCAGTATTTT. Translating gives CASSRFRDTDTQYF.